Each of the 2 T cell receptor beta chains below was sequenced from the same sample in a study of OX40 agonist ivuxolimab in advanced cancers. Profiled with immunoSEQ multiplex PCR; TCRdb holds only in-frame clones, not every one. Found here are 71,000 or so clones, about 81% of them singletons; the top ten hold about 5%. Source: CD4+ or CD8+ T cells sorted from blood, taken in a trial of the OX40 agonist ivuxolimab. All receptors come from an adult with an advanced solid tumor such as melanoma, head and neck, liver or kidney cancer.

Only a few counts were recorded for this clone. The DNA for the CDR3 is TGTGCCAGCAGTCGGGACAGAAGAGGTGAAAAACTGTTTTTT. Protein: CASSRDRRGEKLFF. This chain joins TRBV11-3 and TRBJ1-4, with 7 positions matching TRBD1. Germline V gives CDR1 SGHNT, CDR2 YENEEA. CDR3 length: 14 residues. Trimming cost V 6 bases and J 7 bases; bases outside gene matches: 8. The whole variable domain, remainder taken from reference TRBV11-3 and TRBJ1-4, is EAGVVQSPRYKIIEKKQPVAFWCNPISGHNTLYWYLQNLGQGPELLIRYENEEAVDDSQLPKDRFSAERLKGVDSTLKIQPAELGDSAVYLCASSRDRRGEKLFFGSGTQLSVL.

This clone was seen more than once but under ten times. V gene TRBV21-1 combines with J gene TRBJ1-6. TRBV21-1 is termed a pseudogene. The CDR3 runs 15 residues. The CDR3 coding sequence is TGTGCCAGCAGCAAAGGCTCCGACGAGAATTCACCCCTCCACTTT. Amino acid sequence: CASSKGSDENSPLHF.